The clone carrying this T cell receptor beta chain was observed once. Its antigen remains unknown. A much larger clone differs by one base, so this may be a read error. Tregs were sorted as CD4+CD25+CD127-/low cells. Germline V gives CDR1 SGHRS, CDR2 YFSETQ. This CDR3 is built from 15 residues. Full-length variable regions came from constant-region reverse primers plus semi-nested Nested Universal Primer A PCR. TCRdb analysed the 5' RACE reads with MiXCR anew, one entry per CDR3 protein. In the table there are around 44,000 distinct CDR3 sequences, under 25% of which are singletons. Regarding the study as a whole: Larger-cohort validation covered only one TCR beta V-J rearrangement. In terms of TCR gene usage, tumor memory CD4+ T cells clustered together with blood and lymph node memory CD4+ cells, as well as with lymph node naive CD4+ cells.

The sequence came from a female donor with breast cancer. The chain carries TRBV5-1 and TRBJ2-2, with D maybe TRBD2 (5 bases). The sequenced material came from Tregs sorted from blood. This CDR3 reads CASSLRLPNTGELSF. CDR3 sequence (DNA): TGCGCCAGCAGCTTGCGGCTTCCGAACACCGGGGAGCTGTCTTTT.